This record concerns one TCR beta chain sequence. The sample belongs to a study of blood T cell repertoires in COVID-19. About the research overall: PBMCs, B-cell-depleted T cells, or T cells provided the cDNA or gDNA that made up the material.

The authors' processing: Estimation of nucleated cell counts was performed using reference gene primer amplification. Measured with immunoSEQ multiplex PCR; TCRdb has only the in-frame clones, and not every one. Clone size and the V and J calls come from that table; the DNA yielded D and trimming. This table holds just over 300,000 clones, 80% to 90% found once. Assignment of participants to cohorts was predicated upon participant-reported clinical history. Germline CDR1 is MNHEY and CDR2 is SMNVEV (reference sequence). The CDR3 spans 13 residues. V lost 6 bases to trimming and J lost 5 bases, with 11 bases between them.

The rearrangement uses TRBV27 and TRBJ2-1; maybe TRBD2 (7 bases). The receptor's source is a man between 25 and 39 years old who had recovered from COVID-19. The sequenced sample consisted of PBMCs or T cells enriched from blood (not recorded which). DNA for the CDR3: TGTGCCAGCAGCTGGGGGGGCAACAATGAGCAGTTCTTC. It codes for CASSWGGNNEQFF.